The T cell receptor beta chain described here comes from a study of somatic mutations in cytotoxic T cells in rheumatoid arthritis. This table comes from immunoSEQ multiplex PCR, and its TCRdb copy is limited to in-frame clones, with some not included. This repertoire shows 19,000 or so clones, roughly four fifths found once; its top ten account for approximately 9.9%. Losses at the gene ends were 6 bases for V and 9 bases for J; bases not matched to a gene: 10. CDR3 length equals 14 residues. Germline lookup yields CDR1 MRHNA and CDR2 SNTAGT. Isolation of the CD4+ and CD8+ populations was accomplished via positive magnetic bead selection, with purity assessed by flow cytometry.

This receptor was taken from a man younger than 30 with rheumatoid arthritis. Sequenced sample: CD8+ T cells sorted from blood. The chain is built from TRBV6-4 and TRBJ2-7, with 11 bases fitting TRBD1. The CDR3 spells CASRRTGGFVGQYF. The CDR3 region has the DNA TGTGCCAGCAGGCGGACAGGGGGCTTTGTCGGGCAGTACTTC.